These 9 T cell receptor beta chains were all obtained from the same sample, sequenced in a study of blood T cell repertoires in COVID-19. Measured with immunoSEQ multiplex PCR; TCRdb has only the in-frame clones, and not every one. The table includes more than 200,000 clones, 75% to 85% detected once. Specimen: PBMCs or T cells enriched from blood (not recorded which). The origin of the receptors is a man aged 30 to 39 with acute COVID-19.

The chain carries TRBV14 and TRBJ2-1, with 11 bases lining up with TRBD2. The CDR3 runs to 15 residues. Germline V CDR1 and CDR2: SGHDN, FVKESK. V lost 5 bases, J lost 5 bases, and 5 bases stayed unmatched. The CDR3 reads CASSVSGGAHNEQFF. Written as DNA, the CDR3 is TGTGCCAGCAGCGTTAGCGGGGGGGCCCACAATGAGCAGTTCTTC.

This chain connects TRBV11-2 to TRBJ2-1; D might be TRBD1 (8 bases). Germline CDR1 SGHAT, CDR2 FQNNGV. Trimming shortened V by 3 bases and J by 8 bases, and 14 bases separated the two germline ends. This CDR3 region has 14 residues. The CDR3 nucleotides read TGTGCCAGCAGCTTCCGGACAGGGAGGGATGAGCAGTTCTTC. Its protein is CASSFRTGRDEQFF. Full variable domain (missing parts from reference TRBV11-2 and TRBJ2-1): EAGVAQSPRYKIIEKRQSVAFWCNPISGHATLYWYQQILGQGPKLLIQFQNNGVVDDSQLPKDRFSAERLKGVDSTLKIQPAKLEDSAVYLCASSFRTGRDEQFFGPGTRLTVL.

The J gene is TRBJ2-3, the V gene TRBV6-1, with 7 bases lining up with TRBD1. Germline CDR1 reads MNHNS; CDR2 reads SASEGT. The V and J ends lost 1 base and 0 bases, in that order; junction bases with no gene match: 7. This CDR3 is 17 amino acids long. CDR3 nucleotide sequence: TGTGCCAGCAGTGAAGGCCACGGGACAGCAAGCACAGATACGCAGTATTTT. Translated, it gives CASSEGHGTASTDTQYF.

About this clone: Other DNA sequences in this sample translate to the same CDR3. This rearrangement joins TRBV5-1 to TRBJ1-6, with 8 nucleotides matching TRBD1. V dropped 2 bases and J dropped 8; count of bases not matched to a gene: 3. Looked up from germline, CDR1 is SGHRS and CDR2 is YFSETQ. This CDR3 is 14 amino acids long. The CDR3 loop reads CASSLETGDSPLHF. CDR3 in DNA: TGCGCCAGCAGCTTAGAGACAGGGGATTCACCCCTCCACTTT.

V gene TRBV25-1 combines with J gene TRBJ2-7, with D unclear. This CDR3 comprises 11 residues. V was pared by 8 bases and J by 5 bases, with 10 bases between. Germline V gene data show CDR1 as MGHDK and CDR2 as SYGVNS. CDR3 protein: CASGRFDEQYF. In DNA form, the CDR3 reads TGTGCCAGCGGCAGATTCGACGAGCAGTACTTC.

This chain uses TRBV24-1 with TRBJ2-3; 7 nucleotides match TRBD2. Germline V lookup: CDR1 KGHDR, CDR2 SFDVKD. There are 14 residues in the CDR3. The V gene end was trimmed by 4 bases and the J gene end by 2 bases; junction bases not matched to a gene: 2. CDR3 DNA sequence: TGTGCCACCAGTGACCGGGACTACACAGATACGCAGTATTTT. Amino acids: CATSDRDYTDTQYF.

This clone was found many times. V and J are TRBV27 and TRBJ2-2; D is unclear. V dropped 5 bases and J dropped 3 bases, with 13 bases sitting between them. Germline V gene data show CDR1 as MNHEY and CDR2 as SMNVEV (reference sequence). The CDR3 is 15 amino acids. The CDR3 spells CASSPRGHHTGELFF. The CDR3 DNA sequence: TGTGCCAGCAGTCCCCGTGGCCATCACACCGGGGAGCTGTTTTTT.

J is TRBJ2-1 and V is TRBV27; 9 bases map to TRBD1. Germline V gene data show CDR1 as MNHEY and CDR2 as SMNVEV (reference sequence). The CDR3 runs to 16 residues. The V and J ends lost 4 bases and 5 bases, in that order; junction bases with no gene match: 9. The CDR3 region is CASSYLGTGSDNEQFF. Written as DNA, the CDR3 is TGTGCCAGCAGTTACCTCGGGACAGGGAGTGACAATGAGCAGTTCTTC.

The rearrangement uses TRBV30 and TRBJ1-5; no clear D gene. The CDR3 totals 12 residues. Germline CDR1 GTSNPN, CDR2 SVGIG (reference sequence). Trimming removed 2 bases from V and 4 bases from J, with 6 bases in between. This CDR3 reads CAWSPRNQPQHF. The CDR3 DNA follows: TGTGCCTGGAGTCCGCGGAATCAGCCCCAGCATTTT.